The 17 T cell receptor beta chains in this list originate from one sample, sequenced in a study of beta chain features in type 1 diabetes (dated by TCRdb to 2017 to 2018). The method behind the library was the immunoSEQ multiplex PCR assay. All of the isolated RNA was reverse transcribed with the High Capacity cDNA Reverse Transcription Kit, so expressed TCRB transcripts were sequenced. The immuneACCESS repertoire file appears here via TCRdb, limited to in-frame rearrangements. These files lack a portion of the clones; in checked studies, under half of the deficit traces to unresolved V genes, and the cause of the others is not known. For this sample the table gives 900,000 or so clones, of which 17% were detected only once. Together, the top ten hold 0.02% to 0.03% of the sample. Sequencing input: naive CD4+ T cells from blood. The meaning of the sample's cell subset or site label: true naive CD4+ T cells. The receptors were gathered from a woman aged 18 to 35 in good health.

This clone was observed a handful of times. The V call is TRBV10-3, the J call TRBJ2-1; D might be TRBD2 (5 bases). The CDR3 has 15 amino acids. The V and J ends lost 8 bases and 10 bases respectively, with 24 bases between them. From germline, CDR1 is ENHRY and CDR2 SYGVKD. CDR3 in amino acids: CAIGDGVASFGEQFF. CDR3 bases: TGTGCCATCGGAGATGGGGTAGCGAGCTTCGGGGAGCAGTTCTTC.

A remark on this clone: This sample includes further DNA sequences coding for the same CDR3. The CDR3 DNA reads TGTGCCAGCAGGCGGAGTTCTGGGGCCAACGTCCTGACTTTC. Its translation: CASRRSSGANVLTF. The chain joins TRBV7-2 to TRBJ2-6, with unresolved D. Trimming removed 6 bases from V and 1 base from J, with 7 bases in between. In germline, CDR1 is SGHTA, CDR2 FQGNSA. The CDR3 consists of 14 residues.

In its sample, this clone was seen a few times. The chain joins TRBV4-2 to TRBJ1-2; 7 nucleotides align to TRBD1. Trimming at V came to 0 bases and at J to 2 bases, leaving 6 bases not matched to a gene. Germline CDR1 is LGHNA and CDR2 is YNFKEQ. This CDR3 has 16 residues. CDR3 in amino acids: CASSQDSGQVNYGYTF. The CDR3 DNA reads as TGTGCCAGCAGCCAAGATTCTGGACAGGTCAACTATGGCTACACCTTC.

In this sample, this clone turned up a few times. The chain joins TRBV18 to TRBJ1-5; D gene uncertain. V was clipped by 6 bases and J by 5 bases, with 11 bases between them. The CDR3 is 13 amino acids. Germline V CDR1 and CDR2: KGHSH, LQKENI. The CDR3 DNA sequence: TGTGCCAGCTCTGACCATAGGGATCAGCCCCAGCATTTT. The encoded protein is CASSDHRDQPQHF. The complete variable domain, with remaining parts taken from reference TRBV18 and TRBJ1-5, reads NAGVMQNPRHLVRRRGQEARLRCSPMKGHSHVYWYRQLPEEGLKFMVYLQKENIIDESGMPKERFSAEFPKEGPSILRIQQVVRGDSAAYFCASSDHRDQPQHFGDGTRLSIL.

The chain joins TRBV10-1 to TRBJ2-2, with D uncertain. CDR1 and CDR2 (germline): WNHNN, SYGVQD (reference sequence). V lost 3 bases and J lost 7, with 6 bases in between. This CDR3 spans 12 amino acids. DNA for the CDR3: TGCGCCAGCAGTGACTCGGGCGGGGAGCTGTTTTTT. Translation: CASSDSGGELFF.

A few counts support this clone. The chain has TRBV15 and TRBJ2-3, with unresolved D. Germline CDR1 reads LNHNV; CDR2 reads YYDKDF (reference sequence). The CDR3 length is 14 residues. Trimming removed 4 bases at V and 7 bases at J, with 15 bases between. CDR3 DNA sequence: TGTGCCACCAGCAATATGAAAGGCGCCTATACGCAGTATTTT. Its translation: CATSNMKGAYTQYF. Full variable domain (remainder filled in from reference TRBV15 and TRBJ2-3): DAMVIQNPRYQVTQFGKPVTLSCSQTLNHNVMYWYQQKSSQAPKLLFHYYDKDFNNEADTPDNFQSRRPNTSFCFLDIRSPGLGDTAMYLCATSNMKGAYTQYFGPGTRLTVL.

This clone was seen only a few times. The gene calls are TRBV6-5 and TRBJ1-3, with D perhaps TRBD1 (6 bases). Trimming removed 10 bases at V and 4 bases at J, with 14 bases between. The CDR3 has 13 residues. CDR1 and CDR2 from the germline V gene are MNHEY and SVGAGI. The CDR3 nucleotides read TGTGCCACCATACCGGGACAAGGAAACACCATATATTTT. It codes for CATIPGQGNTIYF.

A few counts support this clone. This rearrangement joins TRBV27 to TRBJ2-1; D remains unclear. The germline CDR1 and CDR2 sequences are MNHEY and SMNVEV (reference sequence). CDR3 length equals 15 residues. Trimming shortened V by 2 bases and J by 3 bases, and 11 bases separated the two germline ends. The CDR3: CASSLRYLNYNEQFF. CDR3 DNA: TGTGCCAGCAGTTTACGATACCTTAACTACAATGAGCAGTTCTTC.

This clone was observed a few times. The rearrangement joins TRBV29-1 to TRBJ2-7, with 8 bases fitting TRBD1. The junction had 7 bases not matched to a gene; V was cut back by 3 bases and J by 3 bases. CDR3 length: 14 amino acids. The germline CDR1 and CDR2 sequences are SQVTM and ANQGSEA. Written as DNA, the CDR3 is TGCAGCGTTGACCCACTAGGACAGGGCTACGAGCAGTACTTC. This sequence encodes CSVDPLGQGYEQYF.

This chain uses TRBV4-3 with TRBJ1-1; D perhaps matches TRBD1 (5 bases). Between the trimmed V and J ends, which lost 3 bases and 8 bases, there was a span of 22 bases. The CDR3 is made up of 16 amino acids. Per germline, CDR1 LGHNA and CDR2 YSLEER. The CDR3 DNA is TGCGCCAGCAGCCATGCTCGGACCGGGGCGGCCAGGGAAGCTTTCTTT. Residues: CASSHARTGAAREAFF.

This sequence joins TRBV7-2 and TRBJ2-1, with 11 nucleotides matching TRBD1. The CDR3 has 15 amino acids. Per the germline V gene, CDR1 is SGHTA and CDR2 is FQGNSA. With 2 bases clipped from V and 8 bases from J, the junction kept 5 bases outside the gene matches. CDR3 region: CASSLKGQGVYEQFF. As DNA, the CDR3 is TGTGCCAGCAGCTTAAAGGGACAGGGGGTGTATGAGCAGTTCTTC.

This chain uses TRBV6-1 with TRBJ2-1, with D perhaps being TRBD1 or TRBD2 (5 bases each). The CDR3 runs 16 residues. V was pared by 2 bases and J by 5 bases, with 16 bases between. The germline CDR1 and CDR2 sequences are MNHNS and SASEGT. CDR3: CASSEFGDANNNEQFF. In DNA form, the CDR3 reads TGTGCCAGCAGTGAATTCGGGGACGCGAATAACAATGAGCAGTTCTTC.

The chain links TRBV7-2 to TRBJ2-1; TRBD1 agrees at 8 bases. The V gene end was trimmed by 2 bases and the J gene end by 10 bases; junction bases not matched to a gene: 4. The CDR3 sequence is 13 residues long. CDR1 and CDR2 from the germline V gene are SGHTA and FQGNSA. As DNA, the CDR3 is TGTGCCAGCAGCTTACAGGGGGCCCGAGAGCAGTTCTTC. Protein sequence: CASSLQGAREQFF.

The chain has TRBV5-4 and TRBJ2-3; D is unclear. Germline-derived CDR1 and CDR2 are SGHNT and YYREEE (reference sequence). Trimming stripped 3 bases from V and 1 base from J, with 12 bases between. The CDR3 is made up of 15 amino acids. Here the CDR3 reads CASSSRLTGTDTQYF. In nucleotides, the CDR3 is TGTGCCAGCAGCTCCAGATTGACTGGCACAGATACGCAGTATTTT.

The chain joins TRBV6-1 to TRBJ2-7; 11 bases line up with TRBD1. Germline trimming cut 1 base from V and 6 bases from J; bases unmatched to any gene: 5. The length of the CDR3 is 15 residues. Germline V CDR1 and CDR2: MNHNS, SASEGT. This CDR3 is CASSEVWTGGGEQYF. CDR3 sequence (DNA): TGTGCCAGCAGTGAAGTTTGGACAGGGGGCGGCGAGCAGTACTTC.

This clone has only a few counts. The chain couples TRBV7-2 to TRBJ2-7; D is uncertain. This CDR3 contains 15 residues. Trimming cost V 5 bases and J 0 bases, with 14 bases left between them. CDR1 and CDR2 from the germline V gene are SGHTA and FQGNSA. In nucleotides, the CDR3 is TGTGCCAGCAGCGCCGTCCGCAAAAGCTCCTACGAGCAGTACTTC. Translated: CASSAVRKSSYEQYF.

The table lists this clone with a few counts. This chain joins TRBV2 and TRBJ1-1; 7 bases line up with TRBD1. Germline loops: CDR1 SNHLY, CDR2 FYNNEI. Germline trimming cut 8 bases from V and 1 base from J; bases unmatched to any gene: 10. This CDR3 contains 15 residues. CDR3: CASWVGDSRNTEAFF. CDR3 DNA: TGTGCCAGCTGGGTTGGGGACAGCCGGAACACTGAAGCTTTCTTT.